This section outlines one TCR beta chain sequence together with its context. Germline CDR1 reads LGHDT; CDR2 reads YNNKEL (reference sequence). The CDR3 totals 16 residues. The V gene lost 0 bases and the J gene lost 8 bases, with 16 bases spanning the gap. The sample comes from a study of blood T cell repertoires in COVID-19. The table came from immunoSEQ multiplex PCR; TCRdb's copy has only in-frame clones and leaves some out. This table has around 70,000 clones, around 90% appearing once. The rearrangement joins TRBV3-1 (or the pseudogene TRBV3-2) to TRBJ1-4, with D possibly being TRBD1 (6 bases). Sequencing used peripheral blood. The clonotype originates from an elderly woman with active or convalescent COVID-19. CDR3 amino acids: CASSQEMNREGEKLFF. CDR3 coding DNA: TGTGCCAGCAGCCAAGAGATGAACAGGGAAGGGGAAAAACTGTTTTTT.